This TCR beta chain was recorded in a study of T cell repertoires in cytomegalovirus infection. Study at large: In public TCR beta signatures, there were indications of both CMV infection and matching HLA type. Overall study findings and caveats: Carriers of CMV plus the relevant HLA were identified by cumulative public TCR beta family frequency.

TCRdb ran MiXCR on the reads and lists one entry per CDR3 protein. The sample yields hundreds of thousands of distinct CDR3 sequences, approximately 10% seen once. In its sample, this clonotype was seen many times. Its specificity is unknown. This CDR3 spans 13 amino acids. CDR1 and CDR2 (germline): GTSNPN, SVGIG (reference sequence). With 0 bases removed from V and 3 bases from J, the gap between germline ends came to 8 bases. The V call is TRBV30, the J call TRBJ2-5; no firm D call. This receptor was obtained from a human donor in good health (CMV status not recorded). Some clones in this sample may be carry-over from other donors' samples. The material sequenced was PBMCs. This CDR3 reads CAWSVGFEETQYF. The DNA for the CDR3 is TGTGCCTGGAGTGTTGGCTTTGAAGAGACCCAGTACTTC.